The clone carrying this TCR beta chain turned up a few times. Its antigen is unidentified. Compared with germline, one end of the junction differs, possibly owing to a read error. This CDR3 region has 14 residues. Looked up from germline, CDR1 is SNHLY and CDR2 is FYNNEI. What was amplified from RNA transcripts were TCR beta CDR3 regions. With the HTBI primer set, the TCR CDR3 went through a first round of RT-PCR. TCRdb redid the calling of the multiplex PCR reads with MiXCR, one entry per CDR3 protein. The sample contains 490,000 or so distinct CDR3 sequences, about 20% of which appear only once. This record comes from a study of T cells in Graves' hyperthyroidism and ophthalmopathy. Study results and limitations: Most clonotypes that expanded in the thyroid above 0.001 also showed up in blood.

The chain links TRBV2 to TRBJ2-1, with TRBD2 matching over 9 bases. This receptor was identified in a man aged 40-49 years with Graves' ophthalmopathy. What was sequenced was blood. CDR3 region: CASSPGLAGYEQSF. The CDR3, as DNA: TGTGCCAGCAGTCCGGGACTAGCAGGCTATGAGCAGTCCTTC.